The 21 T cell receptor beta chains in this list originate from one sample, sequenced in a study of blood T cell repertoires in COVID-19. The table came from immunoSEQ multiplex PCR; TCRdb's copy has only in-frame clones and leaves some out. The sample shows about 200,000 clones, over 80% of them seen only once. The sequenced sample was peripheral blood. The origin of the receptors is a man aged 55-75 years with COVID-19, enrolled during active disease.

This chain connects TRBV6-1 to TRBJ1-2, with 9 bases aligning to TRBD1. The V gene's germline CDR1 is MNHNS and CDR2 SASEGT. CDR3 length equals 15 residues. J was trimmed by 4 bases and V by 1 base; bases with no gene match: 4. CDR3 loop: CASSEDRGRGYGYTF. CDR3 DNA: TGTGCCAGCAGTGAAGACAGGGGGCGGGGCTATGGCTACACCTTC.

The chain is built from TRBV11-2 and TRBJ2-1, with D maybe TRBD2 (5 bases). Trimming left V 0 bases short and J 10 bases short, with 13 bases between. There are 14 residues in the CDR3. Germline loops: CDR1 SGHAT, CDR2 FQNNGV. CDR3 loop: CASSLEMARGEQFF. DNA for the CDR3: TGTGCCAGCAGCTTAGAGATGGCCCGAGGGGAGCAGTTCTTC.

V gene TRBV6-5 combines with J gene TRBJ2-5; TRBD1 might be the D (6 bases). This CDR3 comprises 13 residues. V lost 5 bases, J lost 6 bases, and 13 bases lay in between. Germline V gene lookup returns CDR1 MNHEY and CDR2 SVGAGI. The CDR3 region has the DNA TGTGCCAGCAGTATTCCGGGACATCAGACCCAGTACTTC. Amino acids: CASSIPGHQTQYF.

The chain recombines TRBV11-2 with TRBJ2-2, with 9 bases matching TRBD1. Losses at the gene ends were 5 bases for V and 1 base for J; bases not matched to a gene: 5. The CDR3 loop spans 16 amino acids. Per the germline V gene, CDR1 is SGHAT and CDR2 is FQNNGV. The DNA for the CDR3 is TGTGCCAGCAGCCCCACAGGGGGCTTGAACACCGGGGAGCTGTTTTTT. This codes for CASSPTGGLNTGELFF.

This clone was detected only once. The chain couples TRBV7-7 to TRBJ2-6; weak D call: TRBD1 (6 bases). The V end was cut by 5 bases, the J end by 0 bases, with 11 bases between. Germline V lookup: CDR1 SSHAT, CDR2 FNYEAQ (reference sequence). The CDR3 runs 16 residues. CDR3 protein: CASSPDRYSGANVLTF. The CDR3 nucleotides read TGTGCCAGCAGCCCCGACAGGTACTCTGGGGCCAACGTCCTGACTTTC.

The chain combines TRBV5-4 with TRBJ2-7; perhaps TRBD2 as D (5 bases). Germline V CDR1 and CDR2: SGHNT, YYREEE (reference sequence). Trimming took 7 bases from V and 5 from J, leaving 19 bases between them. The CDR3 spans 14 residues. In nucleotides, the CDR3 is TGTGCCAGCCACTCACCATCTGGGAGCCACGAGCAGTACTTC. This codes for CASHSPSGSHEQYF.

This clone was observed a single time. The chain is built from TRBV19 and TRBJ1-5, with TRBD1 matching over 8 bases. Germline CDR1 LNHDA, CDR2 SQIVND (reference sequence). This CDR3 spans 15 amino acids. Losses at the gene ends were 3 bases for V and 7 bases for J; bases not matched to a gene: 8. This CDR3 reads CASSMVGQGRQPQHF. CDR3 DNA sequence: TGTGCCAGTAGTATGGTCGGACAGGGAAGACAGCCCCAGCATTTT.

The gene calls are TRBV21-1 and TRBJ2-7; TRBD1 is the table's D call and was not checked against the DNA. TRBV21-1 is flagged as a pseudogene. This CDR3 spans 16 amino acids. The CDR3: CASSKGYLGSTYEQYF. The CDR3 nucleotides are TGTGCCAGCAGCAAAGGGTATTTGGGCAGCACCTACGAGCAGTACTTC.

V gene TRBV10-3 combines with J gene TRBJ1-1; no firm D call. Germline V gene sequence: CDR1 ENHRY, CDR2 SYGVKD. The CDR3 runs 14 residues. V gave up 6 bases and J gave up 2 bases, with 13 bases separating them. The chain's CDR3 is CAIRAGPGNTEAFF. The CDR3 nucleotides are TGTGCCATCAGAGCCGGACCGGGAAACACTGAAGCTTTCTTT.

The chain employs TRBV7-2 and TRBJ2-3; 10 bases map to TRBD1. CDR3 length equals 15 residues. Germline V gives CDR1 SGHTA, CDR2 FQGNSA. The V and J ends lost 5 bases and 4 bases, in that order; junction bases with no gene match: 6. The CDR3 loop is CASSPRTGGPDTQYF. The DNA of the CDR3 is TGTGCCAGCAGCCCTCGGACAGGGGGGCCAGATACGCAGTATTTT. The whole variable domain, filled in from reference TRBV7-2 and TRBJ2-3, reads GAGVSQSPSNKVTEKGKDVELRCDPISGHTALYWYRQSLGQGLEFLIYFQGNSAPDKSGLPSDRFSAERTGGSVSTLTIQRTQQEDSAVYLCASSPRTGGPDTQYFGPGTRLTVL.

The V and J genes are TRBV6-6 and TRBJ2-7; 9 nucleotides match TRBD1. The ends lost 5 bases at V and 6 bases at J; junction bases unmatched: 11. Germline V gene data show CDR1 as MNHNY and CDR2 as SVGAGI (reference sequence). The CDR3 consists of 15 residues. In DNA, the CDR3 is TGTGCCAGCAGTCCTCGGGGACAGGGAACCCCCGAGCAGTACTTC. Encoded protein: CASSPRGQGTPEQYF.

This clone was seen once. The chain carries TRBV4-1 and TRBJ1-1, with TRBD1 identical over 12 bases. Trimming removed 0 bases from V and 5 bases from J; junction bases left unmatched: 4. CDR1 and CDR2 (germline): MGHRA, YSYEKL. The CDR3 sequence is 16 residues long. The CDR3 reads CASSQEGGQGATEAFF. In nucleotides, the CDR3 is TGCGCCAGCAGCCAAGAGGGGGGACAGGGGGCGACTGAAGCTTTCTTT.

V is TRBV7-6 and J is TRBJ2-7; 8 nucleotides match TRBD1. The CDR3 has 16 amino acids. With V trimmed by 5 bases and J by 2 bases, 11 bases remained unmatched. Germline CDR1 is SGHVS and CDR2 is FNYEAQ. The CDR3 DNA follows: TGTGCCAGCAGCCCAATCCCCCGGGACAGGACCTACGAGCAGTACTTC. It translates to CASSPIPRDRTYEQYF.

This clone was picked up one time. J is TRBJ1-1 and V is TRBV6-5; perhaps TRBD1 as D (6 bases). The CDR3 extends over 15 amino acids. Trimming stripped 4 bases from V and 1 base from J, with 13 bases between. CDR1 and CDR2 from the germline V gene are MNHEY and SVGAGI. The CDR3 protein is CASSSNGRGNTEAFF. CDR3 nucleotides: TGTGCCAGCAGTTCCAACGGCAGGGGGAACACTGAAGCTTTCTTT.

The chain combines TRBV28 with TRBJ1-5, with 8 bases lining up with TRBD1. The CDR3 covers 14 residues. Germline CDR1 and CDR2: MDHEN and SYDVKM. The junction had 7 bases not matched to a gene; V was cut back by 6 bases and J by 6 bases. The CDR3: CASRPAGGGQPQHF. As DNA, the CDR3 is TGTGCCAGCAGACCAGCAGGGGGCGGTCAGCCCCAGCATTTT.

The CDR3 bases are TGTGCCAGCAGCTTAGAACATATTAACTATGGCTACACCTTC. Protein product: CASSLEHINYGYTF. The J gene is TRBJ1-2, the V gene TRBV7-8; D gene uncertain. Germline assignment: CDR1 SGHVS and CDR2 FQNEAQ. Between the trimmed V and J ends, which lost 1 base and 1 base, there was a span of 7 bases. This CDR3 spans 14 amino acids.

The J gene is TRBJ1-5, the V gene TRBV19; D is possibly TRBD1 (6 bases). Germline V gene lookup returns CDR1 LNHDA and CDR2 SQIVND (reference sequence). The CDR3 is made up of 15 amino acids. The V gene lost 6 bases and the J gene lost 6 bases, with 18 bases spanning the gap. CDR3 residues: CASRPGDISGQPQHF. For the CDR3, the DNA is TGTGCCAGTAGGCCCGGGGACATCTCGGGTCAGCCCCAGCATTTT.

The chain couples TRBV3-1 (or the pseudogene TRBV3-2) to TRBJ1-2; TRBD1 matches 9 bases. V was pared by 6 bases and J by 3 bases, with 5 bases of the junction left unmatched. CDR1 is LGHDT and CDR2 is YNNKEL in the germline V gene (reference sequence). The CDR3 spans 14 residues. CDR3 DNA: TGTGCCAGCAGTCGCCGGGACAGGGACTATGGCTACACCTTC. It yields the protein CASSRRDRDYGYTF.

V usage is TRBV7-8 and J usage is TRBJ1-4; 7 bases align to TRBD1. Trimming at V came to 5 bases and at J to 0 bases, leaving 12 bases not matched to a gene. This CDR3 contains 18 residues. In germline, CDR1 is SGHVS, CDR2 FQNEAQ. The CDR3 DNA reads as TGTGCCAGCAGCCCCTTTCGGACCGGGACAGCAACTAATGAAAAACTGTTTTTT. Amino acids: CASSPFRTGTATNEKLFF.

The gene calls are TRBV9 and TRBJ2-3, with 10 positions matching TRBD2. Germline V gene lookup returns CDR1 SGDLS and CDR2 YYNGEE. The CDR3 runs 16 residues. Unmatched junction bases numbered 7, after V lost 4 bases and J lost 2 bases. CDR3 DNA sequence: TGTGCCAGCAGCCCCGGACTAGCGGTACTCACAGATACGCAGTATTTT. Its translation is CASSPGLAVLTDTQYF. The entire variable domain, with the rest obtained from reference TRBV9 and TRBJ2-3, is as follows: DSGVTQTPKHLITATGQRVTLRCSPRSGDLSVYWYQQSLDQGLQFLIQYYNGEERAKGNILERFSAQQFPDLHSELNLSSLELGDSALYFCASSPGLAVLTDTQYFGPGTRLTVL.

The chain is built from TRBV5-1 and TRBJ2-7; no reliable D call. This CDR3 has 15 amino acids. The V end lost 3 bases, the J end lost 2 bases, and 15 bases lay between the germline ends. Germline CDR1 and CDR2: SGHRS and YFSETQ. The CDR3 DNA reads as TGCGCCAGCAGCTCCACCGACTCCAACCCCTACGAGCAGTACTTC. Translation: CASSSTDSNPYEQYF.